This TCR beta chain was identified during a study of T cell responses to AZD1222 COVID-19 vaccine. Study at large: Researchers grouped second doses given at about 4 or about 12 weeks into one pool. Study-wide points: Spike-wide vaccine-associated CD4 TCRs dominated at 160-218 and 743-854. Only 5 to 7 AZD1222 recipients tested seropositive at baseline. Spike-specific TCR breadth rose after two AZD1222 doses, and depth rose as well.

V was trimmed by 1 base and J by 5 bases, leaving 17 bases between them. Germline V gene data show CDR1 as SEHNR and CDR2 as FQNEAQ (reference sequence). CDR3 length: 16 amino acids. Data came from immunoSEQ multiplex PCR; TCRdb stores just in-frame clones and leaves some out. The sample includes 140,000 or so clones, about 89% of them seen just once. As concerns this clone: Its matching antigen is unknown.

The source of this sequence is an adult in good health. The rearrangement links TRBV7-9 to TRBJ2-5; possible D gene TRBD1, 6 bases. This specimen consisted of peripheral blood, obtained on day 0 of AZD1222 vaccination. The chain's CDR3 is CASSLGIRAGGETQYF. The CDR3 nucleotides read TGTGCCAGCAGCTTAGGGATTAGGGCTGGGGGCGAGACCCAGTACTTC.